This is a list of T cell receptor beta chains from one sample in a study of graft-versus-host responses after intestinal transplantation. Libraries were prepared by immunoSEQ multiplex PCR; TCRdb keeps only in-frame clonotypes and omits some of them. The data contain some 110,000 clones, roughly 87% of them singletons. These TCRs are of unknown antigen specificity. The starting material was unstimulated CD4+ T cells sorted from spleen or lymph node cells, obtained before intestinal transplant. The source is a human donor who received an intestinal transplant. The CDR3 runs from the conserved cysteine through the conserved F or W. D genes are given only for firm matches. Clone size is not always given. Where it is, it says once, few, many or a class for expanded clones.

j_call d_call v_call clone_size cdr3_nt cdr3_aa
TRBJ2-6 . TRBV5-1 few TGCGCCAGCAGCTTTGGGGGCGTCAACTCTGGGGCCAACGTCCTGACTTTC CASSFGGVNSGANVLTF
TRBJ2-7 TRBD1 TRBV7-9 . TGTGCCAGCAGCTCCGCAGGGGGTCAGCGCGAGCAGTACTTC CASSSAGGQREQYF
TRBJ1-2 TRBD1 TRBV6-5 . TGTGCCAGCAGTTTGACAGGGCGAGGGGTAGGCTACACCTTC CASSLTGRGVGYTF
TRBJ2-7 TRBD1 TRBV18 . TGTGCCAGCTCAATCGGGACAGGGGACTACGAGCAGTACTTC CASSIGTGDYEQYF
TRBJ2-5 TRBD1 TRBV2 once TGTGCCAGCAGTGTTGTTCTTGGACAGGAGTACTTC CASSVVLGQEYF
TRBJ2-7 . TRBV7-4 . TGTGCCAGCAGTTCCGGATGCGCCCATAGCTCCTACGAGCAGTACTTC CASSSGCAHSSYEQYF
TRBJ2-2 . TRBV6-6 . TGTGCCAGCAGTTACGCTAGCGCGAACACCGGGGAGCTGTTTTTT CASSYASANTGELFF
TRBJ1-5 TRBD1 TRBV5-1 . TGCGCCAGCAGCTTCCGGACAGGGGATCAGCCCCAGCATTTT CASSFRTGDQPQHF
TRBJ2-5 TRBD2 TRBV7-6 . TGTGCCAGCAGCTTACTCTCCGCGGGAGCACAAGAGACCCAGTACTTC CASSLLSAGAQETQYF
TRBJ2-7 . TRBV5-1 . TGCGCCAGCAGCTTGGGATCCAACACCTACGAGCAGTACTTC CASSLGSNTYEQYF
TRBJ2-3 . TRBV9 once TGTGCCAGCAGCGTAGTGGGCAGCCGCACAGATACGCAGTATTTT CASSVVGSRTDTQYF
TRBJ1-1 . TRBV6-5 . TGTGCCAGCAGTTACTTGGGCACCCAAAGTACTGAAGCTTTCTTT CASSYLGTQSTEAFF
TRBJ2-2 TRBD2 TRBV7-2 . TGTGCCAGCAGCCCCGGGGGGGGAGGGCCGAACACCGGGGAGCTGTTTTTT CASSPGGGGPNTGELFF
TRBJ1-2 . TRBV19 . TGTGCCAGTACCCCTCGAGGGAACTATGGCTACACCTTC CASTPRGNYGYTF
TRBJ2-1 . TRBV11-2 . TGTGCCAGCAACCAGCTGGGGCAGTCCTACAATGAGCAGTTCTTC CASNQLGQSYNEQFF
TRBJ2-3 TRBD2 TRBV9 . TGTGCCAGCAGCGCCTCAGCGGGGGGTCTCACAGATACGCAGTATTTT CASSASAGGLTDTQYF
TRBJ1-2 . TRBV7-9 . TGTGCCAGCAGTGCGGGTCCCGGGACAAGTTATGGCTACACCTTC CASSAGPGTSYGYTF
TRBJ2-7 . TRBV23-1 . TGCGCCAGCAGTCAATGGGCCAGGGGCACAAGCTCCTACGAGCAGTACTTC CASSQWARGTSSYEQYF
TRBJ1-2 . TRBV5-5 . TGTGCCAGCAGCTTTCGTCTAGACGGTGACTATGGCTACACCTTC CASSFRLDGDYGYTF
TRBJ1-4 . TRBV6-6 . TGTGCCAGCAGTCGTTCGTCCTGGGGAGGAGGAGAAAAACTGTTTTTT CASSRSSWGGGEKLFF